A single TCR beta chain is shown here with its context. The entry originates in a study of identical twins. The CDR3 totals 17 residues. Trimming pared 5 bases from V and 8 bases from J, leaving 24 bases between. The germline gives CDR1 SEHNR, CDR2 FQNEAQ (reference sequence). Each CDR3 protein is one row after TCRdb ran MiXCR on the 5' RACE reads. The table shows 1.5 million or so distinct CDR3 sequences, with roughly a third occurring only once. The sequenced material came from cord blood. The sequence was obtained from a newborn girl in good health. This chain connects TRBV7-9 to TRBJ1-4; D not resolved. The CDR3 coding sequence is TGTGCCAGCAGCCTCTACCTATACAGTTACCGCAAGGAAAAACTGTTTTTT. This gives the protein CASSLYLYSYRKEKLFF. The full variable domain, its missing parts supplied by reference TRBV7-9 and TRBJ1-4, is DTGVSQNPRHKITKRGQNVTFRCDPISEHNRLYWYRQTLGQGPEFLTYFQNEAQLEKSRLLSDRFSAERPKGSFSTLEIQRTEQGDSAMYLCASSLYLYSYRKEKLFFGSGTQLSVL.